The 27 T cell receptor beta chains given below trace back to one sample, sequenced in a study of circulating CD8 cells and anti-PD-1 response in melanoma. TCR libraries were prepared from 15 ng of total RNA with the QIAseq Immune Repertoire TCR panel. TCRdb redid the calling of the reads with MiXCR, one entry per CDR3 protein. This table has 2,000 to 2,500 distinct CDR3 sequences, roughly 8.1% appearing once. Live CD3+CD8+TCRalphabeta+ cells were sorted into four subsets by PD-1 and/or TIGIT. The material sequenced was CD8+ T cells from PBMCs, taken at baseline or after one month of anti-PD-1 therapy (not recorded which). The receptors originated from a human donor with melanoma.

By share, this clonotype counts as medium-sized. This chain links TRBV27 with TRBJ1-2; 12 bases match TRBD1. Germline V gene lookup returns CDR1 MNHEY and CDR2 SMNVEV (reference sequence). V lost 7 bases, J lost 4 bases, and 7 bases stayed unmatched. The CDR3 contains 15 residues. CDR3 amino acids: CASKYGTGGLYGYTF. CDR3 in DNA: TGTGCCAGCAAGTACGGGACAGGGGGCCTCTATGGCTACACCTTC.

Sample share makes this clonotype medium-sized. J is TRBJ2-7 and V is TRBV29-1, with 8 bases matching TRBD1. This CDR3 comprises 13 residues. The J segment lost 2 bases and the V segment lost 8 bases, leaving 8 bases of the junction unmatched. The germline CDR1 and CDR2 sequences are SQVTM and ANQGSEA. CDR3: CSTLQGGAYEQYF. The DNA of the CDR3 is TGCAGCACATTACAGGGGGGAGCCTACGAGCAGTACTTC.

As DNA, the CDR3 is TGCGCCAGCAGCCAAGATTTCCGGACTAGCGGGATTGAGCAGTACTTC. This encodes CASSQDFRTSGIEQYF. This chain connects TRBV4-3 to TRBJ2-7; 12 bases align to TRBD2. The CDR3 totals 16 residues. The junction had 7 bases not matched to a gene; V was cut back by 0 bases and J by 7 bases. The V gene's germline CDR1 is LGHNA and CDR2 YSLEER.

This clonotype is judged medium-sized. The J gene is TRBJ2-2, the V gene TRBV27; D might be TRBD1 or TRBD2, each matching 5 bases. V shed 2 bases and J shed 4 bases, with 8 bases lying between them. The CDR3 length is 14 residues. The germline V gene has CDR1 MNHEY and CDR2 SMNVEV (reference sequence). For the CDR3, the DNA is TGTGCCAGCAGTTTAATTGGGGGCACCGGGGAGCTGTTTTTT. This sequence encodes CASSLIGGTGELFF.

This clonotype is medium-sized (0.01 to 0.1%) within its sample. This chain connects TRBV5-5 to TRBJ1-1; D not certain. The CDR3 totals 14 residues. Trimming pared 0 bases from V and 1 base from J, leaving 7 bases between. In germline, CDR1 is SGHKS, CDR2 YYEKEE (reference sequence). CDR3 bases: TGTGCCAGCAGCTTGGTGCCAGCGAACACTGAAGCTTTCTTT. Residues: CASSLVPANTEAFF.

In its sample, this clonotype is large (0.1 to 1%). The chain recombines TRBV7-6 with TRBJ2-7; 9 bases fit TRBD1. V gave up 5 bases and J gave up 3 bases; unmatched junction bases: 8. Germline loops: CDR1 SGHVS, CDR2 FNYEAQ. The CDR3 runs 15 residues. The DNA for the CDR3 is TGTGCCAGCAGCCCCGAAAGGACAGGGGACTACGAGCAGTACTTC. Protein sequence: CASSPERTGDYEQYF. Full variable domain (remainder filled in from reference TRBV7-6 and TRBJ2-7): GAGVSQSPRYKVTKRGQDVALRCDPISGHVSLYWYRQALGQGPEFLTYFNYEAQQDKSGLPNDRFSAERPEGSISTLTIQRTEQRDSAMYRCASSPERTGDYEQYFGPGTRLTVT.

This clonotype was recorded a few times. The CDR3 bases are TGTGCCAGCAGTCAAAGGACAGGGGCATACGAGCAGTACTTC. Translated, it gives CASSQRTGAYEQYF. This chain links TRBV27 with TRBJ2-7, with TRBD1 matching 9 bases. Germline CDR1 reads MNHEY; CDR2 reads SMNVEV (reference sequence). After removal of 5 bases from V and 4 bases from J, the junction contained 6 bases not matched to a gene. This CDR3 comprises 14 residues.

This clonotype is medium-sized (0.01 to 0.1%). V gene TRBV11-2 combines with J gene TRBJ1-1, with D possibly TRBD1 on 5 matching bases. Germline V gene lookup returns CDR1 SGHAT and CDR2 FQNNGV. The ends were cut back, 5 bases at V and 2 bases at J, with 12 bases in the middle. The CDR3 consists of 14 residues. The CDR3 here is CASSPLTENTEAFF. CDR3 in DNA: TGTGCCAGCAGCCCATTGACAGAAAACACTGAAGCTTTCTTT.

In its sample, this clonotype ranks as medium-sized (0.01 to 0.1%). The chain links TRBV19 to TRBJ2-1; D is undetermined. The V gene lost 4 bases and the J gene lost 4 bases, with 17 bases spanning the gap. Germline CDR1 and CDR2: LNHDA and SQIVND (reference sequence). This CDR3 is built from 16 residues. CDR3 DNA sequence: TGTGCCAGTAGTACCACCGGTACAGTTATTTACAATGAGCAGTTCTTC. Translating it yields CASSTTGTVIYNEQFF. The entire variable domain, with the rest obtained from reference TRBV19 and TRBJ2-1, is as follows: DGGITQSPKYLFRKEGQNVTLSCEQNLNHDAMYWYRQDPGQGLRLIYYSQIVNDFQKGDIAEGYSVSREKKESFPLTVTSAQKNPTAFYLCASSTTGTVIYNEQFFGPGTRLTVL.

In its sample, this clonotype is medium-sized. The chain has TRBV28 and TRBJ1-1; 7 positions agree with TRBD1. In germline, CDR1 is MDHEN, CDR2 SYDVKM. The CDR3 contains 15 residues. Trimming cost V 2 bases and J 4 bases; bases outside gene matches: 7. DNA of the CDR3: TGTGCCAGCAGTTTAGACAGGGAATGGGGCACTGAAGCTTTCTTT. Translation: CASSLDREWGTEAFF.

In its sample, this clonotype ranks as medium-sized. The chain joins TRBV4-2 to TRBJ1-2; D not resolved. There are 14 residues in the CDR3. The germline CDR1 and CDR2 sequences are LGHNA and YNFKEQ. V was clipped by 0 bases and J by 2 bases, with 7 bases between them. The CDR3, as DNA: TGTGCCAGCAGCCAAGACGGGTCCAACTATGGCTACACCTTC. As protein: CASSQDGSNYGYTF.

This clonotype is categorized as medium-sized. The chain couples TRBV6-7 to TRBJ2-7, with 7 bases aligning to TRBD1. TRBV6-7 is marked as an open reading frame, function uncertain. Losses at the gene ends were 6 bases for V and 5 bases for J; bases not matched to a gene: 7. The CDR3 sequence is 13 residues long. CDR3 in DNA: TGTGCCAGCAGGGACAGGATGGTACACGAGCAGTACTTC. It is translated as CASRDRMVHEQYF.

This clonotype qualifies as medium-sized. V gene TRBV9 combines with J gene TRBJ1-2; D may be TRBD1 (5 bases). This CDR3 is 16 amino acids long. The germline gives CDR1 SGDLS, CDR2 YYNGEE. With 0 bases removed from V and 6 bases from J, the gap between germline ends came to 18 bases. In nucleotides, the CDR3 is TGTGCCAGCAGCGTAGCCCCCGGTGGGGGTACTAATGGCTACACCTTC. Protein: CASSVAPGGGTNGYTF.

This clonotype is medium-sized (0.01 to 0.1%) by share. The J gene is TRBJ1-6, the V gene TRBV27, with D unresolved. Germline V CDR1 and CDR2: MNHEY, SMNVEV (reference sequence). Trimming left V 1 base short and J 7 bases short, with 26 bases between. There are 20 residues in the CDR3. The CDR3 DNA reads as TGTGCCAGCAGTTTATATAGCGGTGGGGTTCAAGGGAGGGAGAATTCACCCCTCCACTTT. This gives the protein CASSLYSGGVQGRENSPLHF.

With regard to this clonotype: Given a much more abundant clone one base away, this may be a read error. The chain uses TRBV19 and TRBJ1-1; D not certain. V gave up 6 bases and J gave up 7 bases, with 12 bases separating them. This CDR3 region has 12 residues. Germline V gives CDR1 LNHDA, CDR2 SQIVND (reference sequence). CDR3 amino acids: CASSIRGIEAFF. CDR3 sequence (DNA): TGTGCCAGTAGCATACGGGGAATTGAAGCTTTCTTT.

This clonotype rates as medium-sized. The gene calls are TRBV24-1 and TRBJ2-1, with 7 bases identical to TRBD2. Germline trimming cut 3 bases from V and 7 bases from J; bases unmatched to any gene: 5. CDR3 length: 14 residues. From germline, CDR1 is KGHDR and CDR2 SFDVKD. CDR3 residues: CATSDGGSKNEQFF. CDR3 coding DNA: TGTGCCACCAGTGATGGCGGGAGTAAGAATGAGCAGTTCTTC.

By its share, this clonotype is medium-sized. The chain combines TRBV6-5 with TRBJ1-1; D gene ambiguous. Trimming removed 2 bases at V and 0 bases at J, with 7 bases between. Per germline, CDR1 MNHEY and CDR2 SVGAGI. The CDR3 is 14 amino acids. This CDR3 is CASSYNFMNTEAFF. DNA of the CDR3: TGTGCCAGCAGTTACAATTTCATGAACACTGAAGCTTTCTTT.

This clonotype is labeled medium-sized. The V gene is TRBV12-3 or TRBV12-4, the J gene TRBJ2-1; 10 bases align to TRBD2. The CDR3 has 13 residues. The J segment lost 2 bases and the V segment lost 11 bases, leaving 3 bases of the junction unmatched. The CDR3 sequence is CASSGRAYNEQFF. The CDR3 bases are TGTGCCTCAAGCGGGAGGGCCTACAATGAGCAGTTCTTC.

This clonotype was picked up a small number of times. This chain uses TRBV2 with TRBJ2-7; D possibly corresponds to TRBD1 (6 bases). V lost 9 bases to trimming and J lost 2 bases, with 14 bases between them. The CDR3 is 13 residues long. CDR1 SNHLY and CDR2 FYNNEI come from the germline V gene. The CDR3 nucleotides are TGTGCCAGTCAGACAGGCCTCCCCTACGAGCAGTACTTC. Residues: CASQTGLPYEQYF. The full variable domain, completed using reference TRBV2 and TRBJ2-7, is EPEVTQTPSHQVTQMGQEVILRCVPISNHLYFYWYRQILGQKVEFLVSFYNNEISEKSEIFDDQFSVERPDGSNFTLKIRSTKLEDSAMYFCASQTGLPYEQYFGPGTRLTVT.

Sample share makes this clonotype large. V usage is TRBV28 and J usage is TRBJ2-2; D not resolved. This CDR3 has 13 residues. V shed 9 bases and J shed 1 base, with 9 bases lying between them. Germline CDR1 and CDR2: MDHEN and SYDVKM. This CDR3 is CASIGENTGELFF. The CDR3 coding sequence is TGTGCCAGTATTGGGGAGAACACCGGGGAGCTGTTTTTT. Full variable domain (remainder filled in from reference TRBV28 and TRBJ2-2): DVKVTQSSRYLVKRTGEKVFLECVQDMDHENMFWYRQDPGLGLRLIYFSYDVKMKEKGDIPEGYSVSREKKERFSLILESASTNQTSMYLCASIGENTGELFFGEGSRLTVL.

By share of the sample, this clonotype is medium-sized. J is TRBJ2-3 and V is TRBV29-1; D uncertain. Trimming took off 7 bases at V and 4 bases at J, with 9 bases between the two ends. The CDR3 covers 11 residues. Germline CDR1 reads SQVTM; CDR2 reads ANQGSEA. In DNA form, the CDR3 reads TGCAGCGCCCGGAGCCCAGATACGCAGTATTTT. Protein: CSARSPDTQYF.

This clonotype is termed medium-sized. The chain employs TRBV29-1 and TRBJ2-7; 13 nucleotides agree with TRBD2. The germline V gene has CDR1 SQVTM and CDR2 ANQGSEA. V lost 4 bases and J lost 0; bases outside the gene matches: 6. This CDR3 has 16 amino acids. CDR3 in amino acids: CSVGTSGRENSYEQYF. CDR3 DNA sequence: TGCAGCGTTGGAACTAGCGGGAGGGAAAACTCCTACGAGCAGTACTTC.

By share, this clonotype counts as medium-sized. This chain's CDR3 is CASSLATGGYEQYF. The CDR3 DNA is TGTGCCAGCAGCTTAGCGACAGGGGGTTACGAGCAGTACTTC. The V and J genes are TRBV7-9 and TRBJ2-7, with 9 bases identical to TRBD1. Germline CDR1 reads SEHNR; CDR2 reads FQNEAQ (reference sequence). CDR3 length equals 14 residues. J gave up 4 bases and V 0 bases, and 1 base lay outside the gene matches.

This clonotype was seen only a few times. CDR3 sequence reads: CASSLETREQFF. The CDR3 bases are TGTGCCAGCAGCTTAGAAACTAGGGAGCAGTTCTTC. This sequence joins TRBV7-8 and TRBJ2-1; tentative D call: TRBD2 (5 bases). This CDR3 is 12 amino acids long. V was shortened by 1 base and J by 10 bases, with 8 bases between the two germline ends. Germline V gene lookup returns CDR1 SGHVS and CDR2 FQNEAQ.

This clonotype is medium-sized within its sample. The genes are TRBV9 and TRBJ2-3; unclear D gene. V was clipped by 3 bases and J by 4 bases, with 12 bases between them. The CDR3 is made up of 14 amino acids. Germline CDR1 SGDLS, CDR2 YYNGEE. CDR3 in amino acids: CASSEGGGADTQYF. The CDR3 DNA reads as TGTGCCAGCAGCGAGGGCGGCGGAGCAGATACGCAGTATTTT.

This chain uses TRBV19 with TRBJ2-7, with 10 bases that match TRBD2. CDR1 is LNHDA, CDR2 SQIVND, per germline (reference sequence). The CDR3 extends over 15 amino acids. Trimming removed 3 bases from V and 5 bases from J; junction bases left unmatched: 7. The CDR3 reads CASSMIAGGINEQYF. CDR3 bases: TGTGCCAGTAGTATGATAGCGGGGGGAATTAACGAGCAGTACTTC. Full variable domain (outside the CDR3, taken from reference TRBV19 and TRBJ2-7): DGGITQSPKYLFRKEGQNVTLSCEQNLNHDAMYWYRQDPGQGLRLIYYSQIVNDFQKGDIAEGYSVSREKKESFPLTVTSAQKNPTAFYLCASSMIAGGINEQYFGPGTRLTVT.

This clonotype was found a few times. A much larger clone lies a single base off, so this may be a read error. This chain uses TRBV27 with TRBJ2-7, with D possibly being TRBD1 (6 bases). The ends were cut back, 4 bases at V and 2 bases at J, with 12 bases in the middle. CDR1 is MNHEY and CDR2 is SMNVEV in the germline V gene (reference sequence). The CDR3 has 14 residues. This CDR3 is CASSSKQGTYEQYF. The CDR3 nucleotides read TGTGCCAGCAGTTCTAAACAGGGTACCTACGAGCAGTACTTC.